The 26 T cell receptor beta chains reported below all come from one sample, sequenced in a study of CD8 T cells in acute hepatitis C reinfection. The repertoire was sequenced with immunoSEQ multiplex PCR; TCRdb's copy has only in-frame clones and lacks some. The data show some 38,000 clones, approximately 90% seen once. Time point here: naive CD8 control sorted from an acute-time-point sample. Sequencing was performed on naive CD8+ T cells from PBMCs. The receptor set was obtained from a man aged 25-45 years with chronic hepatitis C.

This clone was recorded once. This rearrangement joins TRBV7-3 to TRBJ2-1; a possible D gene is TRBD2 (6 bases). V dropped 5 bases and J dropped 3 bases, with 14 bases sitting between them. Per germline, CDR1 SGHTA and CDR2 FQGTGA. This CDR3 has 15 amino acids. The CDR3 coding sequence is TGTGCCAGCAGCCAAATCGGGGGACTCTACAATGAGCAGTTCTTC. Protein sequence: CASSQIGGLYNEQFF.

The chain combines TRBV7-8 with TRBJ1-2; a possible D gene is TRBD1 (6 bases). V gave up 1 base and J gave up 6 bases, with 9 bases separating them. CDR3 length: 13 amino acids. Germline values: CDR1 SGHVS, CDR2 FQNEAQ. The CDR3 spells CASSLDRAHGYTF. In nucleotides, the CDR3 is TGTGCCAGCAGCTTAGACAGGGCCCATGGCTACACCTTC.

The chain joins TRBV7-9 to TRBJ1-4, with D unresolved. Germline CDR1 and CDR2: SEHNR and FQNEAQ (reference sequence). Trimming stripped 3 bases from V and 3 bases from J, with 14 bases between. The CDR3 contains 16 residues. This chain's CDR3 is CASSLTSLEANEKLFF. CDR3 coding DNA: TGTGCCAGCAGCTTGACTTCACTCGAGGCTAATGAAAAACTGTTTTTT.

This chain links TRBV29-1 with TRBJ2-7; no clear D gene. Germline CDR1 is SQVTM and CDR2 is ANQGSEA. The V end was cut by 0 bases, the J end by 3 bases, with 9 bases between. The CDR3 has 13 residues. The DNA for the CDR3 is TGCAGCGTTGAAGATGGTCCGAACTACGAGCAGTACTTC. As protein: CSVEDGPNYEQYF.

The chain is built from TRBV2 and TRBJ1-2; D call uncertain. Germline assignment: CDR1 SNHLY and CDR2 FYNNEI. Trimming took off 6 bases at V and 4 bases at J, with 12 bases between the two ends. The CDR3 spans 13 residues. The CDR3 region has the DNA TGTGCCAGCAGGGGAGAACTAAGCTATGGCTACACCTTC. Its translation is CASRGELSYGYTF.

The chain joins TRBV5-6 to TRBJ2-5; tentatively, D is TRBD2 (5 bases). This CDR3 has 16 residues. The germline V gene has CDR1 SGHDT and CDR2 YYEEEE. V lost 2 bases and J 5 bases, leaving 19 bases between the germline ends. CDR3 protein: CASSFSWDSVGETQYF. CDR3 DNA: TGTGCCAGCAGCTTCTCGTGGGATAGCGTCGGGGAGACCCAGTACTTC. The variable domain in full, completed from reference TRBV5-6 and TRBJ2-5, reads DAGVTQSPTHLIKTRGQQVTLRCSPKSGHDTVSWYQQALGQGPQFIFQYYEEEERQRGNFPDRFSGHQFPNYSSELNVNALLLGDSALYLCASSFSWDSVGETQYFGPGTRLLVL.

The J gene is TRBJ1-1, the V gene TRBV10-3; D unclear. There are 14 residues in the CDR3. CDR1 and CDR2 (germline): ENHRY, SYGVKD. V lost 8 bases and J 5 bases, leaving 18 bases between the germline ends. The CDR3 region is CAIGDSEGGTEAFF. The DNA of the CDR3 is TGTGCCATCGGGGATTCAGAGGGCGGGACTGAAGCTTTCTTT.

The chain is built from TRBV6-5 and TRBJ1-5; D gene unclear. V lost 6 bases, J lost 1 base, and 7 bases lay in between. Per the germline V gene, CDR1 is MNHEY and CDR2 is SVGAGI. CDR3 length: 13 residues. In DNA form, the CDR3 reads TGTGCCAGCAGGGGTGGGAGCAATCAGCCCCAGCATTTT. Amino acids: CASRGGSNQPQHF.

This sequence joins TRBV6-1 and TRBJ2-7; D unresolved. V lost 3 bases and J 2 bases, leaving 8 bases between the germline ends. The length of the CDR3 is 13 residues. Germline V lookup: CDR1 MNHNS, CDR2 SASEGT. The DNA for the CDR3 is TGTGCCAGCAGTGATTGGTATACCTACGAGCAGTACTTC. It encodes CASSDWYTYEQYF.

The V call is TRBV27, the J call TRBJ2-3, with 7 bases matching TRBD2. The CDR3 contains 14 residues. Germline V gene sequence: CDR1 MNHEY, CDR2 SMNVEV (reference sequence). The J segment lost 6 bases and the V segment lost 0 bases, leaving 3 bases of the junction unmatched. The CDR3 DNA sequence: TGTGCCAGCAGTTTATCACCACTAGCGGATACGCAGTATTTT. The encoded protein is CASSLSPLADTQYF.

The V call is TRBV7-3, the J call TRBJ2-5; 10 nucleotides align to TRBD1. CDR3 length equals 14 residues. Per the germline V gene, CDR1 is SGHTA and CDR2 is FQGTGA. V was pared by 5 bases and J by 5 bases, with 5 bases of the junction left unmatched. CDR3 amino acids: CASSPGTGVETQYF. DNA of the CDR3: TGTGCCAGCAGCCCGGGGACAGGGGTGGAGACCCAGTACTTC.

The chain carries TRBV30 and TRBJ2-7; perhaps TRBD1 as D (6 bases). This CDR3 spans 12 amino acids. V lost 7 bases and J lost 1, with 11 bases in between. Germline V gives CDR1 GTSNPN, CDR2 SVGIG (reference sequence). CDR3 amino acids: CALSDSSYEQYF. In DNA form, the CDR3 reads TGTGCCTTATCGGACAGTTCCTACGAGCAGTACTTC. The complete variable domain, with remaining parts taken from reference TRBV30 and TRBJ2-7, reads SQTIHQWPATLVQPVGSPLSLECTVEGTSNPNLYWYRQAAGRGLQLLFYSVGIGQISSEVPQNLSASRPQDRQFILSSKKLLLSDSGFYLCALSDSSYEQYFGPGTRLTVT.

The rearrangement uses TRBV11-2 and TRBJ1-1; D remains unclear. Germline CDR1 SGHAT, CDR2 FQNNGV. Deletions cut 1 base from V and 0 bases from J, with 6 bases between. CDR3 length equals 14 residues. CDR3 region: CASSLAEMNTEAFF. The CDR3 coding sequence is TGTGCCAGCAGCTTAGCAGAGATGAACACTGAAGCTTTCTTT.

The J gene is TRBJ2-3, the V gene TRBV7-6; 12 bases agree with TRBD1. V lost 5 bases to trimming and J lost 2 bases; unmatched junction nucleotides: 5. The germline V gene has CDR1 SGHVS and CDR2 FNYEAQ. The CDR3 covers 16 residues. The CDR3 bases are TGTGCCAGCAGCCCCGGGACAGGGGGCGACACAGATACGCAGTATTTT. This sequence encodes CASSPGTGGDTDTQYF.

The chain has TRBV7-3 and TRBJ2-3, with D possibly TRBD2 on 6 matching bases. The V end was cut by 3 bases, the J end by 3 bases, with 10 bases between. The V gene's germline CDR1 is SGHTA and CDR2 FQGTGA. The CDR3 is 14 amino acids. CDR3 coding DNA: TGTGCCAGCAGCTTTCCGGGAGTGACAGATACGCAGTATTTT. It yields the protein CASSFPGVTDTQYF.

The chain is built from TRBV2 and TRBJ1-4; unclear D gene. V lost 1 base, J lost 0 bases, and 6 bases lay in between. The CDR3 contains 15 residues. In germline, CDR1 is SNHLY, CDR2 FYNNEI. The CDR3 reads CASSEGPSTNEKLFF. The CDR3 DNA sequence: TGTGCCAGCAGTGAAGGTCCCTCAACTAATGAAAAACTGTTTTTT.

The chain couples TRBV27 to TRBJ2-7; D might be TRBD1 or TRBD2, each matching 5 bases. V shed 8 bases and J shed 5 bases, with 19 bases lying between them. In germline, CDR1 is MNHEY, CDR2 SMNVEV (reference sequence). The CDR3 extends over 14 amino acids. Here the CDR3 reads CASRRGGQGDEQYF. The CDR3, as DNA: TGTGCCAGCCGACGGGGCGGGCAGGGAGACGAGCAGTACTTC.

CDR3 amino acids: CASSSGFRYEQYF. In nucleotides, the CDR3 is TGTGCCAGCAGCTCGGGGTTTCGTTACGAGCAGTACTTC. V usage is TRBV13 and J usage is TRBJ2-7; D is perhaps TRBD2 (5 bases). The germline V and J ends were trimmed by 4 bases and 4 bases, with 11 bases remaining between them. This CDR3 spans 13 amino acids. The germline CDR1 and CDR2 sequences are PRHDT and FYEKMQ (reference sequence).

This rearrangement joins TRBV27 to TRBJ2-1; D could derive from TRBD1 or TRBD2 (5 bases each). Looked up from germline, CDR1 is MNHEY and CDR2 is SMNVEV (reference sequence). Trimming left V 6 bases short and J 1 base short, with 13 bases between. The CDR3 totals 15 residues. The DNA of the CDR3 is TGTGCCAGCAGGAGCCGGGACGCGTCCTACAATGAGCAGTTCTTC. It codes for CASRSRDASYNEQFF.

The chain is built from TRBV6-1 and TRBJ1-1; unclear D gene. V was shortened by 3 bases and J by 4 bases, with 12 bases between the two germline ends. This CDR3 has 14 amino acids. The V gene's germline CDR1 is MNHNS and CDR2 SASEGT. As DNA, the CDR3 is TGTGCCAGCAGTGAGCTAGGGAGGAGCACTGAAGCTTTCTTT. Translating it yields CASSELGRSTEAFF.

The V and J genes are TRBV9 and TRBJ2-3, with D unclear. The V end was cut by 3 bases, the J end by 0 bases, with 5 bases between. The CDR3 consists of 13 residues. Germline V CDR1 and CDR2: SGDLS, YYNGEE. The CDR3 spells CASSAQSTDTQYF. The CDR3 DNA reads TGTGCCAGCAGCGCTCAAAGCACAGATACGCAGTATTTT.

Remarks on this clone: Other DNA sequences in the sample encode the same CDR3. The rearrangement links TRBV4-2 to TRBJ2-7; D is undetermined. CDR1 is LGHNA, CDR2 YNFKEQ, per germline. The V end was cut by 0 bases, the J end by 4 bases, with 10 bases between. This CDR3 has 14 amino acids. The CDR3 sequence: CASSQEVSSYEQYF. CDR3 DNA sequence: TGTGCCAGCAGCCAAGAAGTGTCCTCATACGAGCAGTACTTC.

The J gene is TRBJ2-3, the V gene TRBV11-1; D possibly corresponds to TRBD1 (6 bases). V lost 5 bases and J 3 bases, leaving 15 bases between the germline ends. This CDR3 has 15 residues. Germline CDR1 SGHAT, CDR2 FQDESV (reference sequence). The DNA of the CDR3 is TGTGCCAGCAGCCTCAGGACAGTAACGACAGATACGCAGTATTTT. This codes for CASSLRTVTTDTQYF.

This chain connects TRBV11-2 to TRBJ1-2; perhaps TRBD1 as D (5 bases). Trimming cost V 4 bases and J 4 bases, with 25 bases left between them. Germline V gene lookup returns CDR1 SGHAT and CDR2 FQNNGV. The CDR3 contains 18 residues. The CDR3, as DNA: TGTGCCAGCAGCTCTCTAGGATGGGACGGTCGGCTAGGCTATGGCTACACCTTC. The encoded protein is CASSSLGWDGRLGYGYTF.

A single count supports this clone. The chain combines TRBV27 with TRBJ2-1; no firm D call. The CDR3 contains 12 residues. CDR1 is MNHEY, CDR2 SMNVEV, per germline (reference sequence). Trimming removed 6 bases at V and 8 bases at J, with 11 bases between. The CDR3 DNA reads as TGTGCCAGCAGCCGAAGAGGCGATGAGCAGTTCTTC. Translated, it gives CASSRRGDEQFF.

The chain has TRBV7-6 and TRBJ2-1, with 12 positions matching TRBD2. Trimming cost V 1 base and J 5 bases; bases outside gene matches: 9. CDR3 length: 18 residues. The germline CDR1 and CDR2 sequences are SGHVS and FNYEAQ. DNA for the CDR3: TGTGCCAGCAGCTTAGAGTCCCCGGGACTAGCGGGCAACAATGAGCAGTTCTTC. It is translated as CASSLESPGLAGNNEQFF.